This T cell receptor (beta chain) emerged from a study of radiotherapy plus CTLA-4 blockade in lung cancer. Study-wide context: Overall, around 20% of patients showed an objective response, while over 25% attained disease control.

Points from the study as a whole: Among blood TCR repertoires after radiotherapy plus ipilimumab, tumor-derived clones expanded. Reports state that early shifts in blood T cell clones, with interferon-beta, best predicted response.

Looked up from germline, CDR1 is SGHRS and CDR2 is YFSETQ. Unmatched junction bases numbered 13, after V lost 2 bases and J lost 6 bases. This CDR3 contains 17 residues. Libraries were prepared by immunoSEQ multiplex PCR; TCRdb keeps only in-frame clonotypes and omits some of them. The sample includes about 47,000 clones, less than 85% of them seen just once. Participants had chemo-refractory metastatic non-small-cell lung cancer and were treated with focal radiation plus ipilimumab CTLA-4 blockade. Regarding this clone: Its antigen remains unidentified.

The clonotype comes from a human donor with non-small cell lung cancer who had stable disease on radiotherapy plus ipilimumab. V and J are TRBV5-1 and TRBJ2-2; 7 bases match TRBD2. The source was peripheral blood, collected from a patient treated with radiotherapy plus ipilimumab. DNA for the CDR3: TGCGCCAGCAGCTTTCCTAAGGATTCGGGGGGAGCCGGGGAGCTGTTTTTT. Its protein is CASSFPKDSGGAGELFF.